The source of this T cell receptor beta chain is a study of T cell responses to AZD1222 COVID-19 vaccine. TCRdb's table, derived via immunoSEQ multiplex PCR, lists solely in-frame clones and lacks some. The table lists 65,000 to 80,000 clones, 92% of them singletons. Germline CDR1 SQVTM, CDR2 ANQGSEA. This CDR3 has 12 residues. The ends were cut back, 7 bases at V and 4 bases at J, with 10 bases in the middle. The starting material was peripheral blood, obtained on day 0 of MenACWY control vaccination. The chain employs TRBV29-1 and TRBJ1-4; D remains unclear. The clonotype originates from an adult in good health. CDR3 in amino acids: CSGGDGNEKLFF. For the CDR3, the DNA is TGCAGCGGCGGGGATGGTAATGAAAAACTGTTTTTT.